Shown below are 21 T cell receptor beta chains from a single sample sequenced in a study of blood T cell repertoires in COVID-19. The protocol was immunoSEQ multiplex PCR, while the TCRdb copy is restricted to in-frame clones and leaves out a portion. Here the sample spans around 100,000 clones, approximately 80% being singletons. Source material: peripheral blood. The source is a human donor in a cohort sampled during active COVID-19.

V usage is TRBV28 and J usage is TRBJ1-2; 8 bases are shared with TRBD1. This CDR3 has 16 residues. With 6 bases clipped from V and 4 bases from J, the junction kept 13 bases outside the gene matches. CDR1 is MDHEN, CDR2 SYDVKM, per germline. In DNA, the CDR3 is TGTGCCAGCAGACAGGGGGGCGGTGGGCCTGGCTATGGCTACACCTTC. As protein: CASRQGGGGPGYGYTF.

This rearrangement joins TRBV5-1 to TRBJ2-7; 7 nucleotides line up with TRBD1. Looked up from germline, CDR1 is SGHRS and CDR2 is YFSETQ. The CDR3 is made up of 15 amino acids. Unmatched junction bases numbered 5, after V lost 0 bases and J lost 2 bases. CDR3 region: CASSLAGTETYEQYF. CDR3 nucleotides: TGCGCCAGCAGCTTGGCCGGGACAGAAACCTACGAGCAGTACTTC. The whole variable domain, remainder taken from reference TRBV5-1 and TRBJ2-7, is KAGVTQTPRYLIKTRGQQVTLSCSPISGHRSVSWYQQTPGQGLQFLFEYFSETQRNKGNFPGRFSGRQFSNSRSEMNVSTLELGDSALYLCASSLAGTETYEQYFGPGTRLTVT.

Here the CDR3 reads CASSEQGVTSEAFF. The CDR3 bases are TGTGCCAGCAGCGAACAGGGGGTTACTTCAGAAGCTTTCTTT. The chain has TRBV9 and TRBJ1-1, with TRBD1 matching 8 bases. Germline lookup yields CDR1 SGDLS and CDR2 YYNGEE. V trimming: 3 bases; J trimming: 8 bases; junction bases outside the gene matches: 9. This CDR3 spans 14 amino acids.

The V call is TRBV5-8, the J call TRBJ1-5; D might be TRBD1 (6 bases). CDR1 and CDR2 (germline): SGHTS, YDEGEE. V was trimmed by 0 bases and J by 2 bases, leaving 9 bases between them. The CDR3 has 15 residues. The CDR3 spells CASSLEGGGNQPQHF. The CDR3 bases are TGTGCCAGCAGCTTGGAGGGGGGGGGCAATCAGCCCCAGCATTTT. Using reference TRBV5-8 and TRBJ1-5 for the parts outside the CDR3, the full variable domain is EAGVTQSPTHLIKTRGQQATLRCSPISGHTSVYWYQQALGLGLQFLLWYDEGEERNRGNFPPRFSGRQFPNYSSELNVNALELEDSALYLCASSLEGGGNQPQHFGDGTRLSIL.

V and J are TRBV18 and TRBJ1-1; D is unresolved. CDR3 length: 14 residues. V lost 2 bases, J lost 1 base, and 8 bases lay in between. Germline CDR1 reads KGHSH; CDR2 reads LQKENI. CDR3 region: CASSPDTTNTEAFF. The DNA for the CDR3 is TGTGCCAGCTCACCAGACACGACGAACACTGAAGCTTTCTTT.

The V gene is TRBV7-9, the J gene TRBJ2-2, with TRBD1 matching 8 bases. This CDR3 has 16 residues. Looked up from germline, CDR1 is SEHNR and CDR2 is FQNEAQ (reference sequence). V was pared by 6 bases and J by 5 bases, with 11 bases of the junction left unmatched. The CDR3 coding sequence is TGTGCCAGCAGTCCACCCGGGACAGGCGGAACCGGGGAGCTGTTTTTT. Its translation: CASSPPGTGGTGELFF.

DNA of the CDR3: TGTGCCAGCAGTCTATCCGGACAGGGGAACACTGAAGCTTTCTTT. Translation: CASSLSGQGNTEAFF. The V and J genes are TRBV28 and TRBJ1-1, with TRBD1 identical over 8 bases. Trimming cost V 5 bases and J 1 base; bases outside gene matches: 6. The length of the CDR3 is 15 residues. CDR1 MDHEN and CDR2 SYDVKM come from the germline V gene.

The CDR3 DNA sequence: TGTGCCAGCAGCCAGTACCAGGGTATAACTGAAGCTTTCTTT. Protein product: CASSQYQGITEAFF. The rearrangement joins TRBV14 to TRBJ1-1; maybe TRBD1 (5 bases). The V and J ends lost 3 bases and 5 bases respectively, with 13 bases between them. The germline CDR1 and CDR2 sequences are SGHDN and FVKESK. The CDR3 covers 14 residues. The whole variable domain, filled in from reference TRBV14 and TRBJ1-1, reads EAGVTQFPSHSVIEKGQTVTLRCDPISGHDNLYWYRRVMGKEIKFLLHFVKESKQDESGMPNNRFLAERTGGTYSTLKVQPAELEDSGVYFCASSQYQGITEAFFGQGTRLTVV.

The chain employs TRBV18 and TRBJ2-2; 8 nucleotides match TRBD1. The CDR3 is 16 residues long. The ends lost 3 bases at V and 2 bases at J; junction bases unmatched: 5. Germline CDR1 is KGHSH and CDR2 is LQKENI. The CDR3 loop reads CASSPRQGLNTGELFF. CDR3 nucleotide sequence: TGTGCCAGCTCACCTAGACAGGGGCTAAACACCGGGGAGCTGTTTTTT.

In its sample, this clone was seen once. The gene calls are TRBV10-1 and TRBJ2-7, with TRBD2 matching 7 bases. Germline CDR1 WNHNN, CDR2 SYGVQD (reference sequence). The CDR3 is 12 amino acids. V gave up 7 bases and J gave up 4 bases; unmatched junction bases: 4. The chain's CDR3 is CASITSEYEQYF. In DNA form, the CDR3 reads TGCGCCAGCATTACTAGCGAGTACGAGCAGTACTTC.

The CDR3 nucleotides are TGTGCCAGCAGCCCCCTCACAGCATATCGGGAGCAGTACTTC. Protein product: CASSPLTAYREQYF. This chain connects TRBV11-3 to TRBJ2-7; D not certain. V lost 5 bases and J lost 7, with 18 bases in between. This CDR3 is built from 14 residues. In germline, CDR1 is SGHNT, CDR2 YENEEA.

The chain is built from TRBV7-8 and TRBJ2-3, with a tentative D call TRBD1 (5 bases). V shed 1 base and J shed 5 bases, with 10 bases lying between them. Germline V lookup: CDR1 SGHVS, CDR2 FQNEAQ. The CDR3 is 14 residues long. The CDR3 nucleotides are TGTGCCAGCAGCTTAGGGGCAGGGCAAGATACGCAGTATTTT. Translated, it gives CASSLGAGQDTQYF.

J is TRBJ1-4 and V is TRBV6-5, with 7 bases fitting TRBD1. Per germline, CDR1 MNHEY and CDR2 SVGAGI. This CDR3 has 14 amino acids. Trimming at V came to 5 bases and at J to 12 bases, leaving 12 bases not matched to a gene. Written as DNA, the CDR3 is TGTGCCAGCAGTACGACAGGGAGCCTAATAGAACTGTTTTTT. Its protein is CASSTTGSLIELFF.

The chain couples TRBV9 to TRBJ1-6, with 7 nucleotides matching TRBD1. From germline, CDR1 is SGDLS and CDR2 YYNGEE. CDR3 size: 18 residues. The junction had 12 bases not matched to a gene; V was cut back by 3 bases and J by 3 bases. As DNA, the CDR3 is TGTGCCAGCAGCGAGACCGGACAGGAAGATATCTATAATTCACCCCTCCACTTT. Translating it yields CASSETGQEDIYNSPLHF.

V and J are TRBV7-9 and TRBJ2-3; a possible D gene is TRBD2 (6 bases). Germline V gene sequence: CDR1 SEHNR, CDR2 FQNEAQ (reference sequence). This CDR3 is built from 16 residues. Trimming shortened V by 4 bases and J by 2 bases, and 16 bases separated the two germline ends. The CDR3 loop reads CASSSILRGTTDTQYF. CDR3 nucleotides: TGTGCCAGCAGCTCTATACTGCGGGGCACCACAGATACGCAGTATTTT. Variable domain in full (rest from reference TRBV7-9 and TRBJ2-3): DTGVSQNPRHKITKRGQNVTFRCDPISEHNRLYWYRQTLGQGPEFLTYFQNEAQLEKSRLLSDRFSAERPKGSFSTLEIQRTEQGDSAMYLCASSSILRGTTDTQYFGPGTRLTVL.

The chain uses TRBV19 and TRBJ1-6, with D maybe TRBD1 (6 bases). The CDR3 has 18 residues. The germline V gene encodes CDR1 LNHDA and CDR2 SQIVND (reference sequence). The ends were cut back, 4 bases at V and 3 bases at J, with 19 bases in the middle. The CDR3 loop reads CASSNPGQPGIYNSPLHF. The CDR3 nucleotides are TGTGCCAGTAGTAATCCCGGACAGCCAGGAATCTATAATTCACCCCTCCACTTT.

About this clone: Its ends do not fully match the called genes, so a read error is possible. This chain connects TRBV18 to TRBJ2-7; D is perhaps TRBD1 (5 bases). CDR1 KGHSH and CDR2 LQKENI come from the germline V gene. The CDR3 consists of 12 residues. The CDR3 loop is CTSSSSGIEQYF. DNA for the CDR3: TGTACCAGCTCATCCTCAGGGATCGAGCAGTACTTC.

The chain recombines TRBV10-3 with TRBJ2-5; weak D call: TRBD1 (6 bases). V lost 9 bases and J lost 3, with 11 bases in between. The CDR3 runs to 12 residues. Germline loops: CDR1 ENHRY, CDR2 SYGVKD. This chain's CDR3 is CAIGQPKETQYF. As DNA, the CDR3 is TGTGCCATAGGACAGCCTAAAGAGACCCAGTACTTC.

V and J are TRBV28 and TRBJ2-5; TRBD2 matches at 14 bases. This CDR3 comprises 19 residues. The germline V gene has CDR1 MDHEN and CDR2 SYDVKM. With V trimmed by 3 bases and J by 8 bases, 17 bases remained unmatched. CDR3 sequence reads: CASSFFPRTSGRPTGTQYF. CDR3 in DNA: TGTGCCAGCAGTTTTTTTCCTCGGACTAGCGGGAGGCCGACGGGAACCCAGTACTTC.

The rearrangement joins TRBV2 to TRBJ2-7; 11 nucleotides match TRBD2. With V trimmed by 4 bases and J by 5 bases, 7 bases remained unmatched. Germline values: CDR1 SNHLY, CDR2 FYNNEI. The CDR3 is 15 residues long. CDR3 sequence: CASSGGGTSGHEQYF. The DNA of the CDR3 is TGTGCCAGCAGTGGTGGGGGGACTAGCGGCCACGAGCAGTACTTC.

The genes are TRBV19 and TRBJ2-6; D call uncertain. This CDR3 has 16 residues. V was cut by 3 bases and J by 0 bases, with 9 bases left in between. CDR1 is LNHDA, CDR2 SQIVND, per germline (reference sequence). The CDR3 spells CASSIMESSGANVLTF. DNA of the CDR3: TGTGCCAGTAGTATTATGGAGAGCTCTGGGGCCAACGTCCTGACTTTC.